The clone carrying this T cell receptor beta chain was seen once. Only in-frame clones appear in the TCRdb table, and some are missing; sequencing was by immunoSEQ multiplex PCR. The data contain about 77,000 clones, 85% to 90% of them singletons. The germline CDR1 and CDR2 sequences are SGHTA and FQGTGA. This CDR3 has 16 residues. V dropped 1 base and J dropped 7; count of bases not matched to a gene: 7. This entry belongs to a study of OX40 agonist ivuxolimab in advanced cancers. Study information: Of the participants, approximately 44% had some prior anti-PD-1, anti-PD-L1 or anti-CTLA-4 therapy, which was allowed.

This chain joins TRBV7-3 and TRBJ2-1; 10 bases agree with TRBD2. The TCR sequence derives from an adult with an advanced solid tumor such as melanoma, head and neck, liver or kidney cancer. The sample consisted of CD4+ or CD8+ T cells sorted from blood, taken in a trial of the OX40 agonist ivuxolimab. The CDR3 protein is CASSLNALAGVNEQFF. The CDR3 DNA reads as TGTGCCAGCAGCTTAAACGCGCTAGCGGGGGTTAATGAGCAGTTCTTC.